This entry describes one TCR beta chain. Its antigen is not known. The data are from a study of cytomegalovirus exposure and HLA in healthy donors. General observations from the study: Likely technical artifact: a cluster of highly shared sequence variants. In a later analysis, HLA-associated TCR beta chains were more clonally expanded than equally common others.

In nominal health when sampled, donors likely had unrecorded immune exposures nonetheless. Trimming stripped 1 base from V and 5 bases from J, with 15 bases between. The CDR3 is made up of 16 amino acids. Germline values: CDR1 LNHDA, CDR2 SQIVND (reference sequence). With 60 Vbeta and 13 Jbeta primers, the PCR was carried out. Profiling relied on immunoSEQ multiplex PCR, and the TCRdb table lists in-frame clones only, not all of them. The sample has 130,000 or so clones; around 85% are singletons. The sequence was collected from a man aged 25-45 years in good health and CMV-seronegative. The sequenced sample was PBMCs. The chain has TRBV19 and TRBJ2-1; TRBD1 is a possible D gene (5 bases). This chain's CDR3 is CASSIVAGLVNNEQFF. The CDR3 DNA reads as TGTGCCAGTAGTATAGTCGCAGGGTTGGTGAACAATGAGCAGTTCTTC. The entire variable domain, with the rest obtained from reference TRBV19 and TRBJ2-1, is as follows: DGGITQSPKYLFRKEGQNVTLSCEQNLNHDAMYWYRQDPGQGLRLIYYSQIVNDFQKGDIAEGYSVSREKKESFPLTVTSAQKNPTAFYLCASSIVAGLVNNEQFFGPGTRLTVL.